The clone carrying this T cell receptor (beta chain) appeared once. No antigen is known for it. CDR1 is MNHEY, CDR2 SVGAGI, per germline. V dropped 2 bases and J dropped 4 bases, with 8 bases sitting between them. CDR3 length equals 14 residues. Then a second PCR, running about 7 to 11 cycles, was carried out with a sample-barcoded 5' primer and a J-beta primer mix. Unique molecular identifiers of 12 random nucleotides labeled each cDNA. Via MiXCR, TCRdb re-called the 5' RACE reads, giving one row per CDR3 protein. This table holds over 1,500,000 distinct CDR3 sequences, approximately 50% found once. The data derive from a study of blood T cells in healthy people across ages. General study findings and limits: Unsorted PBMCs prevented conclusive naive versus antigen-experienced comparison.

The sequencing sample was made of blood. This TCR came from a woman aged 40 to 50 in good health. V is TRBV6-5 and J is TRBJ2-2, with unresolved D. The DNA for the CDR3 is TGTGCCAGCAGTTACAGTCTTGTCACCGGGGAGCTGTTTTTT. Translation: CASSYSLVTGELFF.